This T cell receptor (beta chain) is from a study of T cells after yellow fever vaccination. This clonotype has a count of ten or more. Its cognate antigen is unknown. Study results and limitations: Researchers report a weaker secondary response that nonetheless peaked faster, day 5 versus 15. Post-booster repertoires contained most primary-vaccination clones again (around 97% CD4, about 88% CD8).

From germline, CDR1 is KGHSH and CDR2 LQKENI. The CDR3 is made up of 15 amino acids. Trimming cost V 3 bases and J 6 bases, with 16 bases left between them. Template switching with 5'RACE generated the TCR cDNA and added a universal primer site and UMIs. TCRdb itself ran the 5' RACE reads through MiXCR, one entry per CDR3 protein. The sample contains some 130,000 distinct CDR3 sequences, just over 6.5% of which appear only once. Here the sequenced sample was CD4+ T cells sorted from PBMCs, taken 10 days after the yellow fever booster vaccination. The sequence came from a man aged 25 to 45 who received the YFV17D yellow fever vaccine. This chain links TRBV18 with TRBJ2-3, with D perhaps TRBD2 (5 bases). CDR3 sequence reads: CASSPLAGYGDTQYF. CDR3 in DNA: TGTGCCAGCTCACCCCTAGCAGGTTACGGCGATACGCAGTATTTT. The whole variable domain, filled in from reference TRBV18 and TRBJ2-3, reads NAGVMQNPRHLVRRRGQEARLRCSPMKGHSHVYWYRQLPEEGLKFMVYLQKENIIDESGMPKERFSAEFPKEGPSILRIQQVVRGDSAAYFCASSPLAGYGDTQYFGPGTRLTVL.